The entry below gives a single T cell receptor beta chain sequence along with its context. Its target is not known. Generated by immunoSEQ multiplex PCR, the TCRdb table keeps only in-frame clones and is missing some. The table includes about 1,800 clones, 25% to 30% detected once. The data stem from a study of T cells in localized non-small cell lung cancer. Overall study findings and caveats: Compared with tumor, uninvolved adjacent lung displayed greater T cell clonality, ranking highest overall.

This CDR3 is built from 15 residues. Germline-derived CDR1 and CDR2 are SGDLS and YYNGEE. Trimming removed 3 bases from V and 4 bases from J, with 11 bases in between. The sample consisted of lung tumor tissue, taken before any cancer treatment. The chain links TRBV9 to TRBJ2-6; D is possibly TRBD1 or TRBD2 (5 bases each). The source of this sequence is a woman aged 40-70 years with stage I lung adenocarcinoma. This chain's CDR3 is CASSGGTLGANVLTF. CDR3 bases: TGTGCCAGCAGCGGGGGGACCCTCGGGGCCAACGTCCTGACTTTC. Full variable domain (remainder filled in from reference TRBV9 and TRBJ2-6): DSGVTQTPKHLITATGQRVTLRCSPRSGDLSVYWYQQSLDQGLQFLIQYYNGEERAKGNILERFSAQQFPDLHSELNLSSLELGDSALYFCASSGGTLGANVLTFGAGSRLTVL.